This TCR beta chain was retrieved from a study of cytomegalovirus exposure and HLA in healthy donors. Study-wide results and limits: A likely sequencing artifact accounted for one observed cluster of highly shared sequence variants. TCR beta chain V- and J-gene trimming was linked, in a later analysis, to a missense variant in DCLRE1C. The study carried out a later analysis of TCR beta sequences. It associated roughly 17,000 of them with specific HLA alleles at a false discovery rate of 0.05.

The germline gives CDR1 SGHTS, CDR2 YDEGEE. The CDR3 extends over 15 amino acids. V dropped 6 bases and J dropped 3 bases, with 16 bases sitting between them. Primers included in the PCR were 60 Vbeta and 13 Jbeta primers. Only in-frame clones appear in the TCRdb table, and some are missing; sequencing was by immunoSEQ multiplex PCR. The sample lists 110,000 or so clones; more than 65% were seen once. A note on this clone: Its antigen is unknown.

The source of this sequence is a woman aged 18-29 years in good health and CMV-seronegative. This chain connects TRBV5-8 to TRBJ1-5; tentatively, D is TRBD1 (6 bases). Sequencing input: PBMCs. CDR3 in amino acids: CASNWGGPVNQPQHF. The CDR3 coding sequence is TGTGCCAGCAACTGGGGGGGCCCGGTCAATCAGCCCCAGCATTTT.